This is a list of T cell receptor beta chains from one sample in a study of T cells in Graves' hyperthyroidism and ophthalmopathy. MiXCR, applied by TCRdb to the multiplex PCR reads, yields one record per CDR3 protein. Counted here are fewer than 800,000 distinct CDR3 sequences, about 16% occurring once; the ten biggest clones make up around 8%. The sequenced material came from blood. These receptors came from a man between 18 and 29 years old with Graves' hyperthyroidism. CDR3s include the opening cysteine and the closing phenylalanine or tryptophan. Each record gives: D gene, clone size, J gene, V gene, CDR3 protein, CDR3 DNA. D genes are given only for firm matches. A row's size may be missing; if present it is once, few, many or a size class.

.,many,TRBJ2-1,TRBV18,CASSPQQGEYNEQFF,TGTGCCAGCTCACCCCAACAGGGAGAATACAATGAGCAGTTCTTC
.,few,TRBJ2-5,TRBV15,CATTADSQETQYF,TGTGCCACCACGGCCGACAGCCAAGAGACCCAGTACTTC
.,.,TRBJ1-5,TRBV6-2/TRBV6-3,CATNPGVRNQPQHF,TGTGCCACCAATCCAGGGGTCAGGAATCAGCCCCAGCATTTT
TRBD2,.,TRBJ2-1,TRBV19,CATRTSGSDEQFF,TGTGCCACCAGGACTAGCGGGAGCGATGAGCAGTTCTTC
.,.,TRBJ2-1,TRBV28,CASSFGSGPYNEQFF,TGTGCCAGCAGTTTCGGTAGCGGACCATACAATGAGCAGTTCTTC
.,.,TRBJ2-1,TRBV5-1,CASSLSRGHNEQFF,TGCGCCAGCAGCTTAAGCAGGGGCCACAATGAGCAGTTCTTC
.,many,TRBJ2-7,TRBV29-1,CSVEAENEQYF,TGCAGCGTTGAGGCAGAAAACGAGCAGTACTTC
.,few,TRBJ2-5,TRBV5-4,CASSLAGQRKTQYF,TGTGCCAGCAGCTTGGCTGGACAGAGGAAGACCCAGTACTTC
.,many,TRBJ1-6,TRBV11-2,CASSFRPADNSPLHF,TGTGCCAGCAGCTTTCGGCCGGCGGATAATTCACCCCTCCACTTT
.,few,TRBJ2-1,TRBV28,CASTQRHNEQFF,TGTGCCAGCACTCAGCGCCACAATGAGCAGTTCTTC
.,many,TRBJ2-3,TRBV12-3/TRBV12-4,CASSLGAPDTQYF,TGTGCCAGCAGTTTGGGAGCCCCAGATACGCAGTATTTT
.,.,TRBJ2-1,TRBV2,CANKRPSQLYEQFF,TGTGCCAACAAAAGGCCTAGTCAGTTATATGAGCAGTTCTTC
TRBD1,few,TRBJ1-4,TRBV6-5,CASSYSRDRDEKLFF,TGTGCCAGCAGTTACTCGAGGGACAGGGACGAAAAACTGTTTTTT
.,few,TRBJ2-7,TRBV27,CASSLGGHSYEQYF,TGTGCCAGCAGTTTAGGAGGGCATTCCTACGAGCAGTACTTC
.,many,TRBJ2-3,TRBV2,CASSESPAASGPSTDTQYF,TGTGCCAGCAGTGAAAGCCCCGCGGCCAGCGGGCCTAGCACAGATACGCAGTATTTT
TRBD2,few,TRBJ2-7,TRBV28,CASIGAGTSGIFYEQYF,TGTGCCAGCATAGGGGCCGGGACTAGCGGAATTTTCTACGAGCAGTACTTC
TRBD2,.,TRBJ2-1,TRBV25-1,CASSEFGGRSGRHINEQFF,TGTGCCAGCAGTGAATTCGGGGGGCGTAGCGGGAGGCATATCAATGAGCAGTTCTTC
.,few,TRBJ1-5,TRBV4-1,CASSQGGRGNGPQHF,TGCGCCAGCAGCCAAGGAGGGCGGGGGAATGGTCCCCAGCATTTT